This is a list of T cell receptor beta chains from one sample in a study of post-analysis software for immune sequencing data. MiXCR, run by TCRdb on the PCR reads, gives a single entry per CDR3 protein. This table holds about 460,000 distinct CDR3 sequences, roughly 46% found once. The sequenced material came from blood. All receptors come from a girl under 18 with multiple sclerosis. Both conserved end residues are part of each CDR3. Some rows have no size entry. The others give once, few or many, or a class for an expanded clone.

CASTMNEGEAGANVLTF,NA,TRBV6-1,TRBJ2-6
CASSLSGGRRSIQYF,NA,TRBV27,TRBJ2-4
CASSLEREDRDEQFF,NA,TRBV28,TRBJ2-1
CASGVDRSNEQFF,NA,TRBV2,TRBJ2-1
CAISMTSGYEQYF,few,TRBV10-3,TRBJ2-7
CASSSSYHREKNIQYF,NA,TRBV6-6,TRBJ2-4
CASQLAGGDTQYF,few,TRBV28,TRBJ2-3
CASSPPGGTEAFF,NA,TRBV11-3,TRBJ1-1
CASSHYALAGEAKNIQYF,NA,TRBV12-3/TRBV12-4,TRBJ2-4
CAISGFTGAETQYF,NA,TRBV10-3,TRBJ2-5
CASSHAWTIRTDTQYF,NA,TRBV4-2,TRBJ2-3
CSATSRGTDTQYF,NA,TRBV20-1,TRBJ2-3
CASSPNTRTEAFF,NA,TRBV6-5,TRBJ1-1
CASNTGGGEKLFF,once,TRBV12-3/TRBV12-4,TRBJ1-4
CASSSPSGPSYEQYF,NA,TRBV27,TRBJ2-7
CASSLLVKRHNEQFF,NA,TRBV5-5,TRBJ2-1
CSARDGGVMDTQYF,few,TRBV20-1,TRBJ2-3
CASSLSINRVGYEQYF,NA,TRBV27,TRBJ2-7
CASSLLGTRYNEQFF,NA,TRBV28,TRBJ2-1
CASSLRTRETQYF,once,TRBV5-1,TRBJ2-5
CSAYRDRDGAEQYF,few,TRBV29-1,TRBJ2-7
CAIGADRGGGNQPRHF,NA,TRBV10-3,TRBJ1-5
CASGEQRLNTEAFF,NA,TRBV12-5,TRBJ1-1
CASSLSGRGWETQYF,NA,TRBV28,TRBJ2-5
CASSPRGREQYF,once,TRBV18,NA
CASSSGGRPNEQFF,NA,TRBV6-5,TRBJ2-1
CASSYDEKETQYF,NA,TRBV5-1,TRBJ2-5
CASKKGLPDTQYF,NA,TRBV6-1,TRBJ2-3